The text below deals with one T cell receptor (beta chain). This sample was included in a study of blood T cell repertoires in COVID-19. Generated by immunoSEQ multiplex PCR, the TCRdb table keeps only in-frame clones and is missing some. The table lists about 260,000 clones, about 90% of them singletons. V trimming: 5 bases; J trimming: 10 bases; junction bases outside the gene matches: 13. The CDR3 is made up of 15 amino acids. The germline V gene has CDR1 KGHSH and CDR2 LQKENI. The sequenced sample consisted of PBMCs or T cells enriched from blood (not recorded which). This sequence joins TRBV18 and TRBJ1-1, with TRBD1 identical over 10 bases. The clonotype originates from a man aged 45-65 years who had been exposed to COVID-19. The CDR3 loop is CASSSGTGASPGAFF. CDR3 DNA sequence: TGTGCCAGCTCATCCGGGACAGGGGCTTCCCCTGGAGCTTTCTTT.